This T cell receptor beta chain was sequenced for a study of T cell changes during pregnancy in multiple sclerosis. Sequenced by immunoSEQ multiplex PCR; TCRdb stores in-frame clones only, minus some. Of about 22,000 clones listed, over 65% were seen once; the top ten hold about 7.4%. V shed 5 bases and J 3 bases; nucleotides not matched to a gene: 10. This CDR3 has 15 residues. In germline, CDR1 is MNHEY, CDR2 SVGAGI. This sequence was found in a female donor with multiple sclerosis, enrolled in a pregnancy study. V usage is TRBV6-5 and J usage is TRBJ2-7; 7 nucleotides line up with TRBD2. Sequencing used CD8+ T cells from peripheral blood mononuclear cells, obtained before pregnancy. DNA of the CDR3: TGTGCCAGCAGTGTCGCGGCTAGCGGACTCTACGAGCAGTACTTC. This encodes CASSVAASGLYEQYF.